Listed below are T cell receptor beta chains from one sample, sequenced in a study of T-cell reconstitution after alpha-beta-depleted transplantation in children. TCRdb reanalysed the PCR reads using MiXCR and keeps one entry per CDR3 protein. The sample has roughly 100,000 distinct CDR3 sequences; roughly 8% are singletons. Sample: PBMCs from the stem cell graft donor, taken from the stem cell graft. The source is a human donor who donated a stem cell graft to a child with congenital amegakaryocytic thrombocytopenia. Both conserved end residues are part of each CDR3. Only some rows state a clone size, as once, few, many or a class for expanded clones.

clone size	V gene	J gene	CDR3 protein
many	TRBV12-3/TRBV12-4	TRBJ2-3	CASSLPGLGNTQYF
many	TRBV7-6	TRBJ1-1	CASSPFTGRNTEAFF
NA	TRBV28	TRBJ2-1	CASRRGLEGFF
NA	TRBV5-1	TRBJ2-1	CASSDQAGPDNEQFF
many	TRBV6-5	TRBJ2-5	CASSYGGSQETQYF
many	TRBV20-1	TRBJ2-7	CSARSAGVYYEQYF
NA	TRBV5-1	TRBJ2-5	CASSSGTLQETQYF
many	TRBV25-1	TRBJ1-5	CASSERAGNQPQHF
many	TRBV4-3	TRBJ2-2	CASSQDRLAGVNTGELFF
many	TRBV7-2	TRBJ2-7	CASSLIGGSYEQYF
NA	TRBV2	TRBJ1-5	CASSESRGDSQPQHF
NA	TRBV7-8	TRBJ2-7	CASSLAGSPYEQYF
many	TRBV7-7	TRBJ2-2	CASSSSGRNTGELFF
many	TRBV3-1	TRBJ1-5	CASSQGPDQPQHF
many	TRBV5-1	TRBJ1-4	CASSVAPGQGREKLFF
many	TRBV20-1	TRBJ2-7	CSARTGAYEQYF
many	TRBV10-3	TRBJ2-5	CASGLADQETQYF
many	TRBV12-3/TRBV12-4	TRBJ1-1	CASSLRVTEYFF
many	TRBV2	TRBJ2-3	CASSRGPTDTQYF
many	TRBV20-1	TRBJ2-7	CSVVGDTSYEQYF
many	TRBV20-1	TRBJ2-5	CSVSPGTFVGTQYF
few	TRBV7-8	TRBJ2-3	CASSLDGPNTDTQYF
many	TRBV29-1	TRBJ2-3	CSGRGSDGDTQYF
many	TRBV28	TRBJ2-1	CASTLTSGVYNEQFF